These T cell receptor beta chains were read from a single sample in a study of human T cells and chemical hapten exposure. Using its own MiXCR run on the RACE reads, TCRdb lists one record per CDR3 protein. The data contain roughly 380,000 distinct CDR3 sequences, roughly 5.3% of them singletons. The specimen comprised whole blood, sampled in connection with sensitization to the hapten diphenylcyclopropenone (DPC). The receptors were sampled from a woman between 45 and 60 years old with alopecia areata. Some clones in this sample may be carry-over from other donors' samples. CDR3s include the opening cysteine and the closing phenylalanine or tryptophan. Fields, in order: clone size, V gene, J gene, D gene, CDR3 protein, CDR3 DNA. The D gene is left open where the match is weak. Some rows mark clone size as missing; the rest say once, few, many or name a class of expanded clone.

few	TRBV5-1	TRBJ1-1	.	CASREPNTEAFF	TGCGCCAGCAGGGAGCCGAACACTGAAGCTTTCTTT
many	TRBV20-1	TRBJ2-7	TRBD1	CSARGDSPPYEQYF	TGCAGTGCTAGAGGGGACAGTCCGCCCTACGAGCAGTACTTC
.	TRBV5-1	TRBJ1-2	.	CASSLSGFDGYTF	TGCGCCAGCAGCTTGAGTGGGTTCGATGGCTACACCTTC
many	TRBV6-1	TRBJ2-3	TRBD1	CASSDWTGKGTDTQYF	TGTGCCAGCAGTGACTGGACAGGGAAGGGGACAGATACGCAGTATTTT
many	TRBV20-1	TRBJ1-2	TRBD1	CSAQDRGEATSGYTF	TGCAGTGCTCAGGACAGGGGGGAAGCTACTTCTGGCTACACCTTC
many	TRBV4-1	TRBJ2-3	.	CASSQEGGLADTQYF	TGCGCCAGCAGCCAAGAAGGTGGTTTAGCGGATACGCAGTATTTT
.	TRBV19	TRBJ2-7	.	CASSTTDGFHEQYF	TGTGCCAGTAGTACCACCGACGGCTTCCACGAGCAGTACTTC
many	TRBV4-3	TRBJ2-5	.	CASSQVSGGGQETQYF	TGCGCCAGCAGCCAAGTGAGCGGCGGAGGTCAAGAGACCCAGTACTTC
few	TRBV28	TRBJ2-7	TRBD1	CASSLSPGGLRSYEQYF	TGTGCCAGCAGTTTATCCCCAGGGGGCCTGAGATCCTACGAGCAGTACTTC
many	TRBV3-1	TRBJ2-3	.	CASSIITEGSDTQYF	TGTGCCAGCAGCATCATCACGGAGGGCTCAGATACGCAGTATTTT
.	TRBV27	TRBJ1-1	.	CASSLQGGFTEAFF	TGTGCCAGCAGTTTGCAGGGAGGGTTCACTGAAGCTTTCTTT
few	TRBV2	TRBJ1-1	TRBD1	CASSERGRFEAFF	TGTGCCAGCAGTGAAAGGGGGCGCTTTGAAGCTTTCTTT
many	TRBV7-8	TRBJ1-1	.	CASRVETNTEAFF	TGTGCCAGCAGGGTGGAAACGAACACTGAAGCTTTCTTT
few	TRBV5-4	TRBJ2-3	.	CASSLFPDRTDTQYF	TGTGCCAGCAGCTTGTTTCCGGATCGCACAGATACGCAGTATTTT
many	TRBV20-1	TRBJ2-7	.	CSAFPTASFTYEQYF	TGCAGTGCTTTCCCGACGGCCTCCTTCACCTACGAGCAGTACTTC
few	TRBV2	TRBJ1-1	.	CASSLAGLGTEAFF	TGTGCCAGCAGTTTAGCAGGGTTAGGAACTGAAGCTTTCTTT
many	TRBV20-1	TRBJ1-5	.	CSAKSEGDQPQHF	TGCAGTGCTAAATCGGAAGGGGATCAGCCCCAGCATTTT
.	TRBV7-9	TRBJ2-7	.	CASSLPQGKNEQYF	TGTGCCAGCAGCTTACCCCAGGGAAAGAACGAGCAGTACTTC
.	TRBV20-1	TRBJ1-1	.	CSARDKGWGTSEAFF	TGCAGTGCTAGAGATAAGGGTTGGGGGACGTCGGAAGCTTTCTTT
few	TRBV7-2	TRBJ1-1	.	CASSLLSSEAFF	TGTGCCAGCAGCTTGTTGAGTTCTGAAGCTTTCTTT
few	TRBV7-9	TRBJ2-1	TRBD2	CASSYRLAGGHEQFF	TGTGCCAGCAGCTATAGACTAGCGGGGGGTCACGAGCAGTTCTTC
few	TRBV18	TRBJ2-5	.	CASSPPVQETQYF	TGTGCCAGCTCACCACCTGTCCAAGAGACCCAGTACTTC
.	TRBV20-1	TRBJ1-1	TRBD1	CSARVRRGLAEAFF	TGCAGTGCTAGAGTTAGAAGGGGGCTCGCTGAAGCTTTCTTT
many	TRBV12-3/TRBV12-4	TRBJ1-1	.	CASSSGRGYTEAFF	TGTGCCAGCAGTTCTGGCAGGGGTTACACTGAAGCTTTCTTT
many	TRBV20-1	TRBJ2-1	TRBD1	CSARDRDRAYNEQFF	TGCAGTGCTAGAGATAGGGACAGGGCCTACAATGAGCAGTTCTTC
many	TRBV4-1	TRBJ2-3	.	CASSQAGSPQYF	TGCGCCAGCAGCCAAGCGGGATCTCCGCAGTATTTT
.	TRBV29-1	TRBJ2-1	.	CSVSGRGSSYNEQFF	TGCAGCGTTTCTGGTCGGGGAAGCTCCTACAATGAGCAGTTCTTC
few	TRBV2	TRBJ1-6	.	CASSERSGLPLHF	TGTGCCAGCAGTGAAAGGTCCGGCCTACCCCTCCACTTT
.	TRBV5-1	TRBJ2-5	.	CASRPNPAGEETQYF	TGCGCCAGCAGACCTAACCCCGCCGGGGAAGAGACCCAGTACTTC
.	TRBV4-1	TRBJ2-7	TRBD2	CASSQGGLAGGYEQYF	TGCGCCAGCAGCCAGGGGGGACTAGCGGGAGGGTACGAGCAGTACTTC
.	TRBV24-1	TRBJ2-1	.	CATSDSQSGPHEQFF	TGTGCCACCAGTGATTCCCAGTCCGGACCCCATGAGCAGTTCTTC
few	TRBV27	TRBJ2-3	.	CASSLKGWTDTQYF	TGTGCCAGCAGTTTGAAGGGTTGGACAGATACGCAGTATTTT
few	TRBV4-2	TRBJ2-7	TRBD2	CASSQEITSGGSSYEQYF	TGTGCCAGCAGCCAAGAAATTACTAGCGGGGGTAGCTCCTACGAGCAGTACTTC
many	TRBV4-1	TRBJ1-5	.	CASSQEVSHSNQPQHF	TGCGCCAGCAGCCAAGAGGTCAGCCATAGCAATCAGCCCCAGCATTTT
.	TRBV11-3	TRBJ2-7	.	CASSPGGQYYEQYF	TGTGCCAGCAGCCCAGGTGGGCAGTACTACGAGCAGTACTTC
many	TRBV3-1	TRBJ2-1	TRBD2	CASSQGLSGGAYEQFF	TGTGCCAGCAGCCAAGGTCTAAGCGGGGGGGCCTATGAGCAGTTCTTC
.	TRBV6-6	TRBJ1-1	TRBD1	CASSPDRGRITEAFF	TGTGCCAGCAGCCCAGACAGGGGGCGGATCACTGAAGCTTTCTTT
many	TRBV20-1	TRBJ2-7	.	CSAITGDFPYEQYF	TGCAGTGCTATTACAGGGGACTTTCCCTACGAGCAGTACTTC
.	TRBV20-1	TRBJ1-5	TRBD1	CSASGTGSYSNQPQHF	TGCAGTGCCAGCGGGACAGGGAGTTATAGCAATCAGCCCCAGCATTTT
many	TRBV5-5	TRBJ2-2	TRBD2	CASRTGTSGGELFF	TGTGCCAGCAGAACTGGGACTAGCGGCGGGGAGCTGTTTTTT
many	TRBV3-1	TRBJ2-1	TRBD2	CASSQEPAGANEQFF	TGTGCCAGCAGCCAAGAACCAGCGGGGGCCAATGAGCAGTTCTTC
few	TRBV6-6	TRBJ1-2	TRBD1	CASSQTGGVNYGYTF	TGTGCCAGCAGTCAGACAGGGGGGGTTAACTATGGCTACACCTTC
.	TRBV10-3	TRBJ2-2	TRBD2	CAISPPLAENTGELFF	TGTGCCATCAGCCCCCCACTAGCGGAGAACACCGGGGAGCTGTTTTTT
many	TRBV6-2/TRBV6-3	TRBJ2-7	.	CASRETGYKYEQYF	TGTGCCAGCAGGGAAACCGGGTATAAATACGAGCAGTACTTC
.	TRBV10-3	TRBJ2-3	.	CAISEGGLSSTDTQYF	TGTGCCATCAGTGAGGGAGGGCTGTCTAGCACAGATACGCAGTATTTT
few	TRBV4-1	TRBJ2-2	TRBD2	CASSRSGLAGPTGELFF	TGCGCCAGCAGCCGCAGCGGACTAGCGGGGCCCACCGGGGAGCTGTTTTTT
few	TRBV18	TRBJ2-2	.	CASSLQADTGELFF	TGTGCCAGCTCACTTCAGGCCGACACCGGGGAGCTGTTTTTT
.	TRBV6-5	TRBJ1-1	.	CASSYGGDNFNTEALF	TGTGCCAGCAGTTACGGCGGGGACAATTTCAACACTGAAGCTCTCTTT
few	TRBV29-1	TRBJ1-1	TRBD1	CSVATGGRTEAFF	TGCAGCGTAGCTACAGGGGGTAGGACTGAAGCTTTCTTT
many	TRBV28	TRBJ2-1	TRBD1	CASSQGQGSYNEQFF	TGTGCCAGCAGCCAAGGACAGGGCAGTTACAATGAGCAGTTCTTC
.	TRBV7-7	TRBJ2-1	TRBD1	CASSQTRGQGIPEQFF	TGTGCCAGCAGCCAAACGAGGGGACAGGGCATACCGGAGCAGTTCTTC
.	TRBV20-1	TRBJ2-7	.	CSASWGTGSYEQYF	TGCAGTGCTAGTTGGGGGACGGGCTCCTACGAGCAGTACTTC